These T cell receptor beta chains were read from a single sample in a study of OX40 agonist ivuxolimab in advanced cancers. Profiling relied on immunoSEQ multiplex PCR, and the TCRdb table lists in-frame clones only, not all of them. The data hold roughly 50,000 clones, with 80% to 95% observed a single time. Here the sequenced sample was CD4+ or CD8+ T cells sorted from blood, taken in a trial of the OX40 agonist ivuxolimab. The receptor set was obtained from an adult with an advanced solid tumor such as melanoma, head and neck, liver or kidney cancer. Both conserved end residues are part of each CDR3. The D gene is left open where the match is weak. Where a row states a size, it is once, few, many or the class of an expanded clone; other rows omit it.

D	length	size	J	V	DNA	CDR3
NA	19	NA	TRBJ1-3	TRBV21-1	TGTGCCAGCAGCAAAAACGAGCTAGAACAGGGGGACTCTGGAAACACCATATATTTT	CASSKNELEQGDSGNTIYF
TRBD1	15	NA	TRBJ1-5	TRBV11-2	TGTGCCAGCAGCCATACAGGGGGGGCCCACCAGCCCCAGCATTTT	CASSHTGGAHQPQHF
NA	14	NA	TRBJ2-7	TRBV19	TGTGCCAGTAGGAGTACATCACCCCCCTACGAGCAGTACTTC	CASRSTSPPYEQYF
NA	13	NA	TRBJ2-7	TRBV18	TGTGCCAGCTCCCAGGGTAACCCCTACGAGCAGTACTTC	CASSQGNPYEQYF
NA	12	NA	TRBJ1-5	TRBV27	TGTGCCAGCACACGTTCTGATCAGCCCCAGCATTTT	CASTRSDQPQHF
NA	15	NA	TRBJ2-1	TRBV7-3	TGTGCCAGCAGGCAAAGCCCTAGCTCCTACAATGAGCAGTTCTTC	CASRQSPSSYNEQFF
NA	14	NA	TRBJ2-6	TRBV2	TGTGCCAGCAGCGCGAGCTCTGGGGCCAACGTCCTGACTTTC	CASSASSGANVLTF
NA	13	NA	TRBJ2-7	TRBV5-4	TGTGCCAGCAGCTTCCAGGGGCTGGACGAGCAGTACTTC	CASSFQGLDEQYF
NA	16	once	TRBJ2-2	TRBV9	TGTGCCAGCAGCGTAAGAGGAAGCGGGAACACCGGGGAGCTGTTTTTT	CASSVRGSGNTGELFF
NA	15	NA	TRBJ1-6	TRBV7-2	TGTGCCAGCAGCTTAGATGGGGTGGGGCATTCACCCCTCCACTTT	CASSLDGVGHSPLHF
TRBD2	14	NA	TRBJ2-7	TRBV5-1	TGCGCCAGCAGCAGGACTAGCGATGCGTGGGAGCAGTACTTC	CASSRTSDAWEQYF
NA	17	NA	TRBJ2-2	TRBV18	TGTGCCAGCTCACCGCTGGTCGGGGGCAGCGGCTTCGGGGAGCTGTTTTTT	CASSPLVGGSGFGELFF
NA	13	NA	TRBJ2-7	TRBV12-2	TGTGCAAGTCGCTTAGCGCCCCCCTACGAGCAGTACTTC	CASRLAPPYEQYF
TRBD2	16	few	TRBJ2-5	TRBV5-1	TGCGCCAGCAGCTTGGGGACTAGCGGGGGGGCTGAGACCCAGTACTTC	CASSLGTSGGAETQYF
NA	13	NA	TRBJ1-1	TRBV7-8	TGTGCCAGCAGCTTAGTACAGGACACTGAAGCTTTCTTT	CASSLVQDTEAFF
NA	12	NA	TRBJ2-7	TRBV6-1	TGTGCCAGCTCTGTCGGGACTCTAGGTTGGGACTTC	CASSVGTLGWDF
NA	15	NA	TRBJ2-7	TRBV5-4	TGTGCCAGCAGCTTGGCCGGGGGCCAACCAAGGGGGCAGTACTTC	CASSLAGGQPRGQYF
NA	13	NA	TRBJ2-1	TRBV6-5	TGTGCCAGCACACCCTATTACAGCAATGAGCAGTTCTTC	CASTPYYSNEQFF
TRBD1	15	NA	TRBJ2-7	TRBV28	TGTGCCAGCAGACCTAGACAGGGCAGGAAATACGAGCAGTACTTC	CASRPRQGRKYEQYF
NA	14	NA	TRBJ2-7	TRBV6-5	TGTGCCAGCAGTTCCGGGGGCCCAGCCTACGAGCAGTACTTC	CASSSGGPAYEQYF
NA	13	NA	TRBJ2-3	TRBV18	TGTGCCAGCTCACCAATAGGGGGAGATACGCAGTATTTT	CASSPIGGDTQYF
NA	17	NA	TRBJ1-3	TRBV7-9	TGTGCCAGCAGCCTCACTCAGGGATCCTTCTCTGGAAACACCATATATTTT	CASSLTQGSFSGNTIYF
NA	13	NA	TRBJ2-7	TRBV5-4	TGTGCCAGCAGCTTTGACGGGTCCTACGAGCAGTACTTC	CASSFDGSYEQYF
NA	15	few	TRBJ2-7	TRBV6-1	TGTGCCAGCAGTCGGACAGACCCTACCCTTTACGAGCAGTACTTC	CASSRTDPTLYEQYF
NA	14	NA	TRBJ2-5	TRBV2	TGTGCCAGCAGTGAGGGGGCTCGGCAAGAGACCCAGTACTTC	CASSEGARQETQYF
TRBD2	15	NA	TRBJ2-1	TRBV5-1	TGCGCCAGCAGCACGGAGACTAGCGGGAGCGATGAGCAGTTCTTC	CASSTETSGSDEQFF
NA	16	NA	TRBJ2-1	TRBV21-1	TGTGCCAGCAGCAAAGGTGGTAGCGGGAGATCCAATGAGCAGTTCTTC	CASSKGGSGRSNEQFF
NA	17	NA	TRBJ2-7	TRBV15	TGTGCCACCAGCAGAGAGGTATCCCGTAGCGGATCCTACGAGCAGTACTTC	CATSREVSRSGSYEQYF
NA	15	NA	TRBJ2-3	TRBV28	TGTGCCAGCAGTTTCAGGGGAGGTTACACAGATACGCAGTATTTT	CASSFRGGYTDTQYF
NA	11	NA	TRBJ2-7	TRBV7-9	TGTGCCAGCAGCGGATGGGAGGAGCAGTACTTC	CASSGWEEQYF
TRBD1	15	NA	TRBJ1-5	TRBV27	TGTGCCAGCAGGTCCGGGACAGGGGGAGATCAGCCCCAGCATTTT	CASRSGTGGDQPQHF
NA	12	NA	TRBJ1-5	TRBV2	TGTGCCAGCAGCAGGTCGGATCAGCCCCAGCATTTT	CASSRSDQPQHF
NA	14	NA	TRBJ2-7	TRBV5-1	TGCGCCAGCAGCCCCCAGGAGGTCTCCTACGAGCAGTACTTC	CASSPQEVSYEQYF
NA	13	NA	TRBJ2-5	TRBV7-8	TGTGCCAGCAGCCCCGGCGGGGAGGAGACCCAGTACTTC	CASSPGGEETQYF
TRBD1	15	NA	TRBJ1-6	TRBV5-1	TGCGCCAGCAGCCCAGATACAGGGGTCGTCTCACCCCTCCACTTT	CASSPDTGVVSPLHF
NA	13	NA	TRBJ1-5	TRBV7-9	TGTGCCAGCAGGCAGGACGAGGATCAGCCCCAGCATTTT	CASRQDEDQPQHF
NA	15	NA	TRBJ1-1	TRBV27	TGTGCCAGCAGTTTAAACGGGGGGGCGAACACTGAAGCTTTCTTT	CASSLNGGANTEAFF
NA	14	NA	TRBJ2-7	TRBV11-2	TGTGCCAGCAGCTTAAGAGAACAGGGCGGAGAGCAGTACTTC	CASSLREQGGEQYF
NA	17	NA	TRBJ2-2	TRBV28	TGTGCCAGCAGTTTACTAAACAGGGCCGCGAACACCGGGGAGCTGTTTTTT	CASSLLNRAANTGELFF
TRBD1	14	once	TRBJ2-7	TRBV4-2	TGTGCCAGCAGCCGAGAGGGACAGTCCTACGAGCAGTACTTC	CASSREGQSYEQYF
TRBD1	14	NA	TRBJ1-6	TRBV10-2	TGCGCCAGCAGTGTGACAGGGAGGACGGCACCCCTCCACTTT	CASSVTGRTAPLHF
NA	16	NA	TRBJ1-5	TRBV28	TGTGCCAGCAGTCCCAGTATGACTAGGGGCAATCAGCCCCAGCATTTT	CASSPSMTRGNQPQHF
NA	12	NA	TRBJ2-1	TRBV18	TGTGCCAGCCAAGGACAGTACAATGAGCAGTTCTTC	CASQGQYNEQFF
NA	14	few	TRBJ2-3	TRBV5-1	TGCGCCAGCAGCTTCGGACCTTCCACAGATACGCAGTATTTT	CASSFGPSTDTQYF
TRBD2	16	NA	TRBJ2-5	TRBV14	TGTGCCAGCAGCCAAGATGGCGGGGGGGCCAGGAAGACCCAGTACTTC	CASSQDGGGARKTQYF
NA	13	NA	TRBJ1-5	TRBV28	TGTGCCAGCAGCCTTCGGAGTTTTCAGCCCCAGCATTTT	CASSLRSFQPQHF
TRBD2	15	NA	TRBJ2-2	TRBV2	TGTGCCAGCAGTGTTAGTCGGGGGGGCACCGGGGAGCTGTTTTTT	CASSVSRGGTGELFF
TRBD1	14	NA	TRBJ1-4	TRBV6-6	TGTGCCAGCAGTAAAACAGGGGGTGATGAAAAACTGTTTTTT	CASSKTGGDEKLFF
TRBD2	15	NA	TRBJ2-3	TRBV7-2	TGTGCCAGCAGCTACGTAGCGGGAGTCGCAGATACGCAGTATTTT	CASSYVAGVADTQYF
NA	18	NA	TRBJ2-6	TRBV5-1	TGCGCCAGCACCTCTGGGGGGGGCATACTATCTGGGGCCAACGTCCTGACTTTC	CASTSGGGILSGANVLTF
TRBD1	13	NA	TRBJ1-2	TRBV5-1	TGCGCCAGCAGCTTGAACAGGGGACGTGGCTACACCTTC	CASSLNRGRGYTF
TRBD2	15	once	TRBJ2-5	TRBV18	TGTGCCAGCTCACGAGGACTAGCGGGAGAGGAGACCCAGTACTTC	CASSRGLAGEETQYF
TRBD2	15	once	TRBJ2-7	TRBV5-4	TGTGCCAGCAGCCAAGATCTTTCACTAGCGGGATTGCAGTACTTC	CASSQDLSLAGLQYF
TRBD2	15	NA	TRBJ2-3	TRBV5-1	TGCGCCAGCAGCCCTCGGGGCGGGAGGACAGATACGCAGTATTTT	CASSPRGGRTDTQYF
TRBD1	14	NA	TRBJ2-3	TRBV5-4	TGTGCCAACTCCCGACAGGGGAGCACAGATACGCAGTATTTT	CANSRQGSTDTQYF
TRBD1	13	NA	TRBJ1-2	TRBV28	TGTGCCAGCACTAGGGGGCCCCGCTATGGCTACACCTTC	CASTRGPRYGYTF
NA	15	NA	TRBJ2-3	TRBV18	TGTGCCAGCTCACCAATCGGGTTTAGCACAGATACGCAGTATTTT	CASSPIGFSTDTQYF
NA	14	NA	TRBJ1-1	TRBV7-2	TGTGCCAGCAGCTTCGCAGGAGGTTTCACTGAAGCTTTCTTT	CASSFAGGFTEAFF
NA	16	NA	TRBJ2-7	TRBV28	TGTGCCAGCAGTTTAAACAGGGTCCGGGCGTCCTACGAGCAGTACTTC	CASSLNRVRASYEQYF
TRBD1	13	NA	TRBJ1-2	TRBV19	TGTGCCAGTAGTCAAGGGACAGCCTATGGCTACACCTTC	CASSQGTAYGYTF